This entry lists 4 T cell receptor beta chains sequenced from one sample in a study of early T cells in non-severe SARS-CoV-2 infection. TCRdb reanalysed the 5' RACE reads using MiXCR and keeps one entry per CDR3 protein. The sample records 35,000 to 45,000 distinct CDR3 sequences, under 6.5% being singletons. The sample was whole blood. All receptors derive from an adult who was a healthcare worker with PCR-confirmed SARS-CoV-2 infection or an uninfected control (not recorded which).

This clonotype was seen repeatedly, ten times or more. The chain employs TRBV4-3 and TRBJ2-7, with 8 bases identical to TRBD2. Germline CDR1 and CDR2: LGHNA and YSLEER. The CDR3 has 14 residues. After removal of 2 bases from V and 6 bases from J, the junction contained 6 bases not matched to a gene. This CDR3 reads CASSQSGGALEQYF. As DNA, the CDR3 is TGCGCCAGCAGCCAATCGGGAGGGGCCCTCGAGCAGTACTTC.

This clonotype was observed many times. The V call is TRBV2, the J call TRBJ2-3; unclear D gene. The V gene lost 3 bases and the J gene lost 5 bases, with 6 bases spanning the gap. There are 12 residues in the CDR3. Looked up from germline, CDR1 is SNHLY and CDR2 is FYNNEI. CDR3 residues: CASSDVGDTQYF. The CDR3 region has the DNA TGTGCCAGCAGTGATGTCGGAGATACGCAGTATTTT.

The V and J genes are TRBV5-5 and TRBJ2-7; D remains unclear. CDR1 is SGHKS, CDR2 YYEKEE, per germline (reference sequence). This CDR3 contains 14 residues. The V end lost 1 base, the J end lost 2 bases, and 10 bases lay between the germline ends. The CDR3 nucleotides read TGTGCCAGCAGCTTGTGGGTGTTGGCCTACGAGCAGTACTTC. Translating gives CASSLWVLAYEQYF. The full variable domain, completed using reference TRBV5-5 and TRBJ2-7, is DAGVTQSPTHLIKTRGQQVTLRCSPISGHKSVSWYQQVLGQGPQFIFQYYEKEERGRGNFPDRFSARQFPNYSSELNVNALLLGDSALYLCASSLWVLAYEQYFGPGTRLTVT.

This clonotype has more than one count but fewer than ten. V gene TRBV7-2 combines with J gene TRBJ2-3; D not resolved. The germline CDR1 and CDR2 sequences are SGHTA and FQGNSA. Trimming removed 2 bases from V and 6 bases from J, with 15 bases in between. There are 15 residues in the CDR3. The CDR3 is CASSLSYKPEDTQYF. The DNA of the CDR3 is TGTGCCAGCAGCTTAAGTTACAAGCCGGAGGATACGCAGTATTTT. Full variable domain (missing parts from reference TRBV7-2 and TRBJ2-3): GAGVSQSPSNKVTEKGKDVELRCDPISGHTALYWYRQSLGQGLEFLIYFQGNSAPDKSGLPSDRFSAERTGGSVSTLTIQRTQQEDSAVYLCASSLSYKPEDTQYFGPGTRLTVL.